This entry features one T cell receptor beta chain sequence. The CDR3 runs to 15 residues. V was shortened by 2 bases and J by 2 bases, with 10 bases between the two germline ends. Germline V lookup: CDR1 MDHEN, CDR2 SYDVKM. Brentuximab vedotin exposure varied among the patients, all of whom had relapsed after autologous stem cell transplantation. Generated by immunoSEQ multiplex PCR, the TCRdb table keeps only in-frame clones and is missing some. The sample gives nearly 100,000 clones, roughly 88% of which show up once; 12% is in the top ten. This sample was included in a study of PD-1 blockade in classical Hodgkin lymphoma. Overall study: Every 2 weeks, patients had 3 mg/kg nivolumab intravenously.

The source of this sequence is a human donor with classical Hodgkin lymphoma. The sample consisted of peripheral blood mononuclear cells (PBMCs), taken at baseline. This chain links TRBV28 with TRBJ1-3, with a weak D call TRBD1 (5 bases). Here the CDR3 reads CASSLRPGPGNTIYF. The DNA for the CDR3 is TGTGCCAGCAGTTTAAGGCCAGGGCCTGGAAACACCATATATTTT.